This record covers a single T cell receptor beta chain. While the first cohort had 700 or so subjects, the donors belonged to the separate validation cohort of about 110 subjects. Measured with immunoSEQ multiplex PCR; TCRdb has only the in-frame clones, and not every one. The sample lists about 260,000 clones, less than 95% seen once, with around 3.3% in the top ten. This sample is drawn from a study of cytomegalovirus exposure and HLA in healthy donors. The germline CDR1 and CDR2 sequences are MGHRA and YSYEKL. The V and J ends lost 1 base and 5 bases respectively, with 8 bases between them. The CDR3 consists of 13 residues.

The sample consisted of PBMCs. The sequence derives from a woman in her 30s in good health and CMV-seronegative. The chain joins TRBV4-1 to TRBJ1-2; D is unresolved. CDR3 coding DNA: TGCGCCAGCAGCCAAGGGAGTGGGTATGGCTACACCTTC. Its protein is CASSQGSGYGYTF.